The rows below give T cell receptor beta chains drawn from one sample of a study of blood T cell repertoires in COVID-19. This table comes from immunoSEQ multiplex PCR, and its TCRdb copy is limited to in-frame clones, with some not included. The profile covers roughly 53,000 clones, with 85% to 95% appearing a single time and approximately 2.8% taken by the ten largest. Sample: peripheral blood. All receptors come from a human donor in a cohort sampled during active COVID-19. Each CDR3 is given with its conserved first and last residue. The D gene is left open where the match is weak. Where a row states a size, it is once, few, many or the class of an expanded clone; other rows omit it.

TGTGCCAGCAGCTTACCACAGGGCTATAACTATGGCTACACCTTC CASSLPQGYNYGYTF TRBJ1-2 - - TRBV7-9
TGTGCCAGCAGTTTAATCGGGGCGAACACCGGGGAGCTGTTTTTT CASSLIGANTGELFF TRBJ2-2 - - TRBV28
TGTGCCAGCAGTGCGGGGGGGGAAGATACGCAGTATTTT CASSAGGEDTQYF TRBJ2-3 TRBD2 - TRBV12-3/TRBV12-4
TGTGCCAGCCTCCCCAGGGCCACCGGGGAGCTGTTTTTT CASLPRATGELFF TRBJ2-2 - - TRBV6-5
TGTGCCAGCAGCCCCCAAGCGCTCTCCTACGAGCAGTACTTC CASSPQALSYEQYF TRBJ2-7 - - TRBV9
TGTGCCATCAGTGATGTCGGGGGTGCTGGCTACACCTTC CAISDVGGAGYTF TRBJ1-2 - few TRBV10-3
TGTGCCAGCTCGCGGACAGGGGACACTGAAGCTTTCTTT CASSRTGDTEAFF TRBJ1-1 TRBD1 - TRBV18
TGTGCCAGCAGCCCGGACAGGGGAGAGCAGTTCTTC CASSPDRGEQFF TRBJ2-1 TRBD1 - TRBV5-6
TGTGCCAGCAGCGTAGTTGCTAGCGGTTACAATGAGCAGTTCTTC CASSVVASGYNEQFF TRBJ2-1 TRBD2 once TRBV9
TGTGCCGCGGGGGGGTCATTCACAGATACGCAGTATTTT CAAGGSFTDTQYF TRBJ2-3 TRBD2 once TRBV6-6
TGTGCCAGCAGCTATTGGACGGGATATAATTCACCCCTCCACTTT CASSYWTGYNSPLHF TRBJ1-6 - - TRBV5-8
TGTGCCAGCAGCCCGGGACAGGGGAGCTACGAGCAGTACTTC CASSPGQGSYEQYF TRBJ2-7 TRBD1 - TRBV11-2
TGTGCCGGAGCGGGAGGGCAGGGGGCAGGGGGCTACACCTTC CAGAGGQGAGGYTF TRBJ1-2 TRBD1 - TRBV28
TGTGCCAGCAATGCCAGGTTACGGGATGGGCCCCAGCATTTT CASNARLRDGPQHF TRBJ1-5 - few TRBV2
TGTGCCAGCAGTCCCGTTCGACTAGTCTCCTACAATGAGCAGTTCTTC CASSPVRLVSYNEQFF TRBJ2-1 - once TRBV28
TGTGCCAGCAGTCCTACTCCTACCGGGGAGCTGTTTTTT CASSPTPTGELFF TRBJ2-2 - - TRBV6-4
TGTGCCAGCAGTGAGAGCGGGGGGCGCGGCAATGAGCAGTTCTTC CASSESGGRGNEQFF TRBJ2-1 TRBD2 - TRBV6-6
TGTGCCAGCAGCCTCGACGGGGGGGCAGCCGGGGAGCTGTTTTTT CASSLDGGAAGELFF TRBJ2-2 TRBD2 once TRBV6-2/TRBV6-3
TGTGCCTTACTTGGGCGGGGACAGGAAGCTTTCTTT CALLGRGQEAFF TRBJ1-1 TRBD1 - TRBV30
TGTGCCAGCACCCAAACGACAGGGATGTCCGGGGAGCTGTTTTTT CASTQTTGMSGELFF TRBJ2-2 TRBD1 - TRBV7-9
TGTGCCAGCACCTTATCGAGCGGGAGACATATCGACGAGCAGTACTTC CASTLSSGRHIDEQYF TRBJ2-7 TRBD2 - TRBV27
TGTGCCAGCAGCCGGGGGGGCGACACTGAAGCTTTCTTT CASSRGGDTEAFF TRBJ1-1 - - TRBV3-1/TRBV3-2
TGTGCCAGCAGTTTCATCGCAGTCTCTGGGGCCAACGTCCTGACTTTC CASSFIAVSGANVLTF TRBJ2-6 - - TRBV27
TGTGCCATCAGTGACCGGGGTCCTACGAACTATGGCTACACCTTC CAISDRGPTNYGYTF TRBJ1-2 - - TRBV10-3
TGTGCCAGCAGTTATGGTCAAGCACTGTTTTTT CASSYGQALFF TRBJ1-4 - - TRBV6-2/TRBV6-3
TGTGCCAGCAGCGGACCGGGACAGGGTTTGGCTTTCTTT CASSGPGQGLAFF TRBJ1-1 TRBD1 once TRBV5-4
TGCGCCAGCAGCTTAGTTCTAAGCGGGGGGACCCAGTACTTC CASSLVLSGGTQYF TRBJ2-5 TRBD2 - TRBV5-1
TGCGCCAGCAGGTTACAGGACAATGAGCAGTTCTTC CASRLQDNEQFF TRBJ2-1 - - TRBV5-1
TGCGCCAGCAGCTTTACGCAGGGGGCGGTCGAGCAGTACTTC CASSFTQGAVEQYF TRBJ2-7 TRBD1 - TRBV5-1
TGTGCCAGCTCACCACCCAGGGGCTTGCAAGAGACCCAGTACTTC CASSPPRGLQETQYF TRBJ2-5 - - TRBV18
TGTGCCAGCAGCCAGACAGAGATCTATGGCTACACCTTC CASSQTEIYGYTF TRBJ1-2 - few TRBV3-1/TRBV3-2
TGTGCCAGCAGTGAGGTTCGGCGGGGGGCCTGTAGGAATTCACCCCTCCACTTT CASSEVRRGACRNSPLHF TRBJ1-6 - - TRBV2